The next 17 T cell receptor beta chains were all read from a single sample in a study of T cell responses to AZD1222 COVID-19 vaccine. This table comes from immunoSEQ multiplex PCR, and its TCRdb copy is limited to in-frame clones, with some not included. This table has almost 80,000 clones, roughly nine tenths appearing once. The sample consisted of peripheral blood, taken on day 0 of AZD1222 vaccination. The receptors stem from an adult in good health.

The V and J genes are TRBV5-6 and TRBJ1-3; D unresolved. The V end lost 6 bases, the J end lost 3 bases, and 10 bases lay between the germline ends. Per the germline V gene, CDR1 is SGHDT and CDR2 is YYEEEE. The CDR3 consists of 13 residues. CDR3 region: CASTHGVGNTIYF. As DNA, the CDR3 is TGTGCCAGCACCCACGGGGTTGGAAACACCATATATTTT.

The gene calls are TRBV15 and TRBJ2-1; tentative D call: TRBD1 (6 bases). CDR1 and CDR2 from the germline V gene are LNHNV and YYDKDF (reference sequence). The V and J ends lost 7 bases and 4 bases respectively, with 14 bases between them. CDR3 length equals 14 residues. The CDR3 region is CATKARQVYNEQFF. The CDR3, as DNA: TGTGCCACCAAAGCTCGACAGGTATACAATGAGCAGTTCTTC.

This clone was recorded only once. The chain couples TRBV6-5 to TRBJ1-1; 7 bases line up with TRBD1. The CDR3 consists of 15 residues. Germline-derived CDR1 and CDR2 are MNHEY and SVGAGI. Trimming cost V 4 bases and J 5 bases; bases outside gene matches: 10. The CDR3 here is CASSSSRQGRTEAFF. The DNA for the CDR3 is TGTGCCAGCAGTTCGAGCAGACAGGGCCGGACTGAAGCTTTCTTT.

The chain is built from TRBV9 and TRBJ1-5; tentative D call: TRBD1 (5 bases). V lost 4 bases, J lost 2 bases, and 10 bases lay in between. The germline V gene has CDR1 SGDLS and CDR2 YYNGEE. There are 14 residues in the CDR3. CDR3 region: CASSLDTRNQPQHF. The DNA of the CDR3 is TGTGCCAGCAGCTTGGACACCCGCAATCAGCCCCAGCATTTT.

This chain connects TRBV12-3 or TRBV12-4 to TRBJ2-2; no reliable D call. Trimming took 5 bases from V and 5 from J, leaving 6 bases between them. CDR3 length: 12 amino acids. As DNA, the CDR3 is TGTGCCAGCAGTCCAACAACCGGGGAGCTGTTTTTT. It encodes CASSPTTGELFF.

This chain joins TRBV5-1 and TRBJ1-5; D gene unclear. The CDR3 runs to 15 residues. V was clipped by 4 bases and J by 6 bases, with 17 bases between them. Germline V gene lookup returns CDR1 SGHRS and CDR2 YFSETQ. The CDR3, as DNA: TGCGCCAGCAGCCCCCGCGGGGATGACGGTCAGCCCCAGCATTTT. This sequence encodes CASSPRGDDGQPQHF.

This chain uses TRBV9 with TRBJ2-3; no clear D gene. Per germline, CDR1 SGDLS and CDR2 YYNGEE. This CDR3 region has 15 residues. Trimming removed 4 bases from V and 3 bases from J, with 15 bases in between. In DNA form, the CDR3 reads TGTGCCAGCAGCTCGGTGGGAAGGCGAACAGATACGCAGTATTTT. It is translated as CASSSVGRRTDTQYF.

This clone occurred once. The chain recombines TRBV5-1 with TRBJ1-3; 7 bases line up with TRBD1. Germline V gives CDR1 SGHRS, CDR2 YFSETQ. V lost 0 bases, J lost 5 bases, and 8 bases stayed unmatched. The CDR3 covers 16 residues. Here the CDR3 reads CASSLVGTEKRNTIYF. The CDR3 coding sequence is TGCGCCAGCAGCTTGGTAGGGACAGAAAAGAGAAACACCATATATTTT.

CDR3 protein: CASSTWAGLRQETQYF. The CDR3 nucleotides read TGTGCCAGCAGCACCTGGGCAGGGTTGAGGCAAGAGACCCAGTACTTC. The chain uses TRBV7-9 and TRBJ2-5, with a tentative D call TRBD1 (5 bases). Deletions cut 5 bases from V and 2 bases from J, with 18 bases between. Germline-derived CDR1 and CDR2 are SEHNR and FQNEAQ (reference sequence). The length of the CDR3 is 16 residues.

The chain recombines TRBV2 with TRBJ1-5; D call uncertain. V was pared by 6 bases and J by 5 bases, with 11 bases between. CDR1 is SNHLY, CDR2 FYNNEI, per germline. This CDR3 has 13 amino acids. DNA for the CDR3: TGTGCCAGCAGCGAGGAGGGTTATCAGCCCCAGCATTTT. It encodes CASSEEGYQPQHF.

The V call is TRBV28, the J call TRBJ2-5; D unresolved. Germline V gene data show CDR1 as MDHEN and CDR2 as SYDVKM. V gave up 2 bases and J gave up 5 bases, with 9 bases separating them. The CDR3 is 13 residues long. The CDR3 DNA reads as TGTGCCAGCAGTTTAAGGTCGAGGGAGACCCAGTACTTC. Translated, it gives CASSLRSRETQYF.

The chain combines TRBV7-2 with TRBJ1-2; D not resolved. Trimming removed 1 base at V and 1 base at J, with 10 bases between. CDR3 length equals 15 residues. Germline V gene lookup returns CDR1 SGHTA and CDR2 FQGNSA. This CDR3 is CASSLVGRFNYGYTF. The CDR3 DNA follows: TGTGCCAGCAGCTTAGTAGGACGGTTTAACTATGGCTACACCTTC.

The V gene is TRBV30, the J gene TRBJ2-3; D not certain. Between the trimmed V and J ends, which lost 0 bases and 0 bases, there was a span of 7 bases. The CDR3 is made up of 14 amino acids. Per germline, CDR1 GTSNPN and CDR2 SVGIG (reference sequence). CDR3 loop: CAWSVRASTDTQYF. CDR3 coding DNA: TGTGCCTGGAGTGTTCGGGCTAGCACAGATACGCAGTATTTT. Using reference TRBV30 and TRBJ2-3 for the parts outside the CDR3, the full variable domain is SQTIHQWPATLVQPVGSPLSLECTVEGTSNPNLYWYRQAAGRGLQLLFYSVGIGQISSEVPQNLSASRPQDRQFILSSKKLLLSDSGFYLCAWSVRASTDTQYFGPGTRLTVL.

The chain recombines TRBV7-9 with TRBJ1-2, with 11 bases aligning to TRBD1. V gave up 5 bases and J gave up 4 bases; unmatched junction bases: 12. Germline CDR1 and CDR2: SEHNR and FQNEAQ (reference sequence). The CDR3 is made up of 17 amino acids. The DNA of the CDR3 is TGTGCCAGCAGCGCGCCGAGGACAGGGGGCATCGTCTATGGCTACACCTTC. Translated: CASSAPRTGGIVYGYTF.

This clone was seen more than once but under ten times. J is TRBJ2-6 and V is TRBV4-2; 7 positions agree with TRBD2. Germline V gene sequence: CDR1 LGHNA, CDR2 YNFKEQ. CDR3 size: 18 residues. Unmatched junction bases numbered 9, after V lost 4 bases and J lost 0 bases. The CDR3: CASSPRPAGYSGANVLTF. In DNA, the CDR3 is TGTGCCAGCAGCCCGAGACCAGCGGGGTACTCTGGGGCCAACGTCCTGACTTTC.

Written as DNA, the CDR3 is TGTGCCAGCAGTGATCTCTTAGCGGGGGATTCCTACGAGCAGTACTTC. Protein sequence: CASSDLLAGDSYEQYF. V usage is TRBV27 and J usage is TRBJ2-7, with 9 bases that match TRBD2. Trimming cost V 5 bases and J 1 base; bases outside gene matches: 9. Germline values: CDR1 MNHEY, CDR2 SMNVEV (reference sequence). The CDR3 length is 16 residues.

V gene TRBV27 combines with J gene TRBJ2-1, with 11 bases aligning to TRBD1. In germline, CDR1 is MNHEY, CDR2 SMNVEV (reference sequence). The length of the CDR3 is 15 residues. The V and J ends lost 6 bases and 7 bases, in that order; junction bases with no gene match: 8. This chain's CDR3 is CASSTRDRGINEQFF. The CDR3 region has the DNA TGTGCCAGCAGCACCCGGGACAGGGGGATTAATGAGCAGTTCTTC.